This TCR beta chain was captured by sequencing in a study of blood T cell repertoires in COVID-19 (dated by TCRdb to between 2020 and 2021). In terms of the full investigation: Collaborator samples came from the United States, Italy and Spain and covered acute and convalescent phases of COVID-19. The prospective study material was composed of cDNA or gDNA derived from T cells, B-cell-depleted T cells, or PBMCs. The repertoires were made available in a free public database intended to serve as a resource for research on the immune response to SARS-CoV-2. Deeply sampled blood TCRbeta repertoires from subjects exposed to, actively infected with, or recovered from COVID-19 were included in the dataset. The samples were drawn from the first 160 participants of the ongoing ImmuneRACE study and from 950 to 1,500 subjects provided by 6 global collaborators. HLA class I and class II types, where available, came from metadata supplied by the sample provider rather than from assay-based typing. The sample metadata nearly always contained a de-identified subject ID, COVID-19 status, age in years and sex.

Deletion took 0 bases off V and 2 bases off J, with a span of 11 bases between the germline ends. CDR1 and CDR2 are drawn from the germline V gene: SGHRS, YFSETQ. Counted from cysteine to phenylalanine, this CDR3 has 15 amino acids. This entry keeps only the CDR3 DNA: 45 bases, framed from base 1. TCRbeta CDR3 regions were amplified from genomic DNA using the immunoSEQ Assay, a bias-controlled multiplex PCR. On the study's bioinformatics: Within the assay, amplification of reference gene primers was used to estimate how many nucleated cells each sample contained. To quantify the absolute abundance of each unique TCRbeta CDR3 rearrangement, sequence reads were collapsed and filtered. Productive Simpson clonality was computed per sample as the square root of Simpson's diversity index over productive rearrangements. Not all clones reach the TCRdb copy of this immuneACCESS table, which keeps in-frame sequences only. Checked studies attribute under half of the gap to unresolved V genes and leave the rest unexplained. The V and J calls and the clone size are those of that table, but D and trimming were determined from the DNA. The sample data list fewer than 200,000 clones, and roughly 83% of these were observed just once. The ten largest make up approximately 4% of the sample.

In the case of this clone: What this receptor recognizes is not known. Base quality data are lacking; no much larger clone is found one base away.

The paper as a whole reports these results and caveats: The quantity of clinical and demographic metadata differed by source and by participant and was supplied without curation.

Participants in the prospective study were aged 18 to 89 years, lived in about two dozen United States geographic areas, and enrolled through a virtual design. In the prospective study, participants were assigned to cohorts based on the clinical history participants reported in a screening survey and a study questionnaire. For ImmuneRACE Cohort 3, a participant was defined as recovered based on two consecutive negative NP/OP PCR tests, clearance by a healthcare professional, or resolution of symptoms. Mobile phlebotomists in the prospective study collected whole blood, serum and a nasopharyngeal or oropharyngeal swab from every participant. Prospective study participants could optionally give additional blood draws and questionnaires over an approximately 2-month period. Prospective study blood samples were shipped either frozen or at room temperature before DNA extraction.

The receptor's source is a woman in her 50s who had recovered from COVID-19. The chain joins TRBV5-1 to TRBJ1-2; the D gene cannot be named for sure. Sequenced: PBMCs or T cells enriched from blood (not recorded which). The CDR3 in this case is CASSLAGVENYGYTF. The DNA reads as follows: TGCGCCAGCAGCTTGGCCGGGGTAGAGAACTATGGCTACACCTTC.